The next 18 T cell receptor beta chains were all read from a single sample in a study of CD8+CD57+ T cells in acquired aplastic anemia. Patients picked for sequencing had shown CD8+CD57+ cell expansion detected by flow cytometry. Genomic DNA constituted the template upon which TCR beta VDJ and CDR3 profiling was performed. TCRdb processed the reads anew with MiXCR; each CDR3 protein has one entry. The top ten clones hold roughly 15% of a sample with 50,000 or so distinct CDR3 sequences, approximately 50% of them seen once. Sequenced material: sorted CD4+, CD8+, or CD8+CD57+ T cells (not recorded which) from PBMCs. The origin of the receptors is a human donor with aplastic anemia.

DNA for the CDR3: TGTGCCAGCATTTTCGACCAGGAGCAGTACTTC. Residues: CASIFDQEQYF. The V call is TRBV2, the J call TRBJ2-7; D is uncertain. The CDR3 length is 11 residues. Germline V CDR1 and CDR2: SNHLY, FYNNEI. The V end was cut by 7 bases, the J end by 7 bases, with 11 bases between.

Comments on this clonotype: Relative to the germline gene, one junction end is altered; a read error may explain this. The chain employs TRBV11-1 and TRBJ2-7, with 9 bases that match TRBD2. This CDR3 has 16 amino acids. CDR1 is SGHAT, CDR2 FQDESV, per germline (reference sequence). CDR3 in amino acids: CASSSLPAGGGYKQYF. DNA of the CDR3: TGCGCCAGCAGCTCCCTACCAGCGGGGGGCGGGTACAAGCAGTACTTC.

This clonotype has just a few counts. The chain is built from TRBV29-1 and TRBJ2-7; D not certain. The germline V and J ends were trimmed by 7 bases and 1 base, with 14 bases remaining between them. Germline CDR1 and CDR2: SQVTM and ANQGSEA. The CDR3 totals 13 residues. CDR3 protein: CSATAQLSYEQYF. The CDR3 nucleotides are TGCAGCGCAACTGCACAGCTTTCCTACGAGCAGTACTTC.

This chain connects TRBV11-1 to TRBJ2-7, with D possibly TRBD2 on 6 matching bases. Germline-derived CDR1 and CDR2 are SGHAT and FQDESV (reference sequence). This CDR3 contains 16 residues. V lost 8 bases and J 0 bases, leaving 20 bases between the germline ends. CDR3 DNA: TGTGCCAGCTCACCTCCCGGGACTGCCCTCTCCTACGAGCAGTACTTC. Its protein is CASSPPGTALSYEQYF.

This clonotype was recorded at least ten times. This sequence joins TRBV7-2 and TRBJ1-2; no reliable D call. V dropped 5 bases and J dropped 1 base, with 14 bases sitting between them. Per germline, CDR1 SGHTA and CDR2 FQGNSA. CDR3 length: 15 amino acids. The CDR3 DNA reads TGTGCCAGCAGCCCTACCACTGATTTTAACTATGGCTACACCTTC. Translated, it gives CASSPTTDFNYGYTF.

Regarding this clonotype: Compared with germline, one end of the junction differs, possibly owing to a read error. The rearrangement joins TRBV2 to TRBJ1-5, with D hard to call. Germline V gives CDR1 SNHLY, CDR2 FYNNEI. CDR3 length: 13 residues. CDR3 residues: CASMRDSNQSQHF. CDR3 DNA sequence: TGCGCCAGCATGAGGGATAGCAATCAGTCCCAGCATTTT. Filled out from reference TRBV2 and TRBJ1-5, the complete variable domain reads EPEVTQTPSHQVTQMGQEVILRCVPISNHLYFYWYRQILGQKVEFLVSFYNNEISEKSEIFDDQFSVERPDGSNFTLKIRSTKLEDSAMYFCASMRDSNQSQHFGDGTRLSIL.

The chain couples TRBV20-1 to TRBJ2-5; 9 bases match TRBD1. Trimming at V came to 6 bases and at J to 4 bases, leaving 6 bases not matched to a gene. Germline lookup yields CDR1 DFQATT and CDR2 SNEGSKA (reference sequence). This CDR3 spans 13 amino acids. The CDR3 sequence is CSARQGGGETQYF. In DNA, the CDR3 is TGCAGTGCACGACAGGGGGGGGGAGAGACCCAGTACTTC.

A few counts support this clonotype. V and J are TRBV20-1 and TRBJ2-7; D possibly corresponds to TRBD1 (6 bases). Deletions cut 4 bases from V and 3 bases from J, with 13 bases between. This CDR3 is 13 amino acids long. Germline assignment: CDR1 DFQATT and CDR2 SNEGSKA (reference sequence). The CDR3 DNA is TGCAGTGCTATACCCACAGGGAACTACGAGCAGTACTTC. This sequence encodes CSAIPTGNYEQYF.

This clonotype was recorded at least ten times. The chain links TRBV4-1 to TRBJ2-7; D might be TRBD1 (5 bases). Trimming pared 0 bases from V and 7 bases from J, leaving 10 bases between. CDR1 and CDR2 from the germline V gene are MGHRA and YSYEKL. The CDR3 loop spans 13 amino acids. CDR3 sequence (DNA): TGCGCCAGCAGCCAAGATTTGGGGCCTGAGCAGTACGTC. It yields the protein CASSQDLGPEQYV.

A note on this clonotype: This may be a read error: a much more frequent sequence differs by one nucleotide. The CDR3 region is CASSPRDVYNEQFF. In nucleotides, the CDR3 is TGTGCCAGCAGCCCCCGGGACGTTTACAATGAGCAGTTCTTC. The V and J genes are TRBV7-6 and TRBJ2-1; D is perhaps TRBD1 or TRBD2 (5 bases each). The germline V and J ends were trimmed by 5 bases and 4 bases, with 12 bases remaining between them. CDR3 length equals 14 residues. The germline CDR1 and CDR2 sequences are SGHVS and FNYEAQ.

The CDR3 coding sequence is TGCAGCGTTGTTGTGCCGGTTGACTACGAGCAGTACTTC. Protein: CSVVVPVDYEQYF. The rearrangement joins TRBV29-1 to TRBJ2-7; D not resolved. The CDR3 length is 13 residues. Germline lookup yields CDR1 SQVTM and CDR2 ANQGSEA. Deletions cut 4 bases from V and 3 bases from J, with 13 bases between.

In its sample, this clonotype is medium-sized. The V gene is TRBV29-1, the J gene TRBJ1-1; the D is unclear. Germline V gene lookup returns CDR1 SQVTM and CDR2 ANQGSEA. The CDR3 contains 12 residues. V gave up 0 bases and J gave up 5 bases, with 7 bases separating them. The CDR3 loop is CSVEEGSTEAFF. The CDR3 coding sequence is TGCAGCGTTGAAGAAGGGAGTACTGAAGCTTTCTTT.

This chain joins TRBV12-3 or TRBV12-4 and TRBJ1-5; 10 bases align to TRBD1. J was trimmed by 0 bases and V by 7 bases; bases with no gene match: 9. The CDR3 totals 17 residues. The CDR3 DNA reads TGTGCCAGCACCGCCGGACAGGGGGGCAATAGCAATCAGCCCCAGCATTTT. Its protein is CASTAGQGGNSNQPQHF.

This clonotype was counted ten times or more. This chain joins TRBV4-3 and TRBJ1-2; D unresolved. Germline V gives CDR1 LGHNA, CDR2 YSLEER. V was clipped by 1 base and J by 6 bases, with 9 bases between them. The CDR3 runs 13 residues. Here the CDR3 DNA reads TGCGCCAGCAGCCAAGCCCTCTGGGATGGCTACACCTTC. This translates into CASSQALWDGYTF.

In regard to this clonotype: This could be a read error, since a much larger clone is one nucleotide away. J is TRBJ2-2 and V is TRBV3-1, with 7 positions matching TRBD2. The CDR3 spans 16 residues. Per the germline V gene, CDR1 is LGHDT and CDR2 is YNNKEL (reference sequence). V lost 3 bases, J lost 4 bases, and 8 bases stayed unmatched. CDR3 DNA sequence: TGTGCCAGCAGCCACGAAGGTGGGGAGGGCACCGGGGAGCTGTTTTTT. Translated, it gives CASSHEGGEGTGELFF.

This clonotype was counted only a few times. This chain connects TRBV29-1 to TRBJ2-7, with D perhaps matching TRBD1 (5 bases). Germline CDR1 and CDR2: SQVTM and ANQGSEA. Trimming left V 7 bases short and J 2 bases short, with 12 bases between. There are 12 residues in the CDR3. The CDR3 DNA is TGCAGCGCGCGGACGGACACCTACGAGCAGTACTTC. Its protein product is CSARTDTYEQYF.

This clonotype was detected ten times or more. V and J are TRBV11-2 and TRBJ2-3, with 8 bases fitting TRBD1. This CDR3 contains 17 residues. With 0 bases clipped from V and 4 bases from J, the junction kept 9 bases outside the gene matches. Germline CDR1 reads SGHAT; CDR2 reads FQNNGV. This chain's CDR3 is CASSLEGAGGEADTQYF. The CDR3 coding sequence is TGTGCCAGCAGCTTAGAGGGGGCAGGGGGCGAGGCAGATACGCAGTATTTT.

About this clonotype: This may be a read error, as it is one base from a much larger clone. The chain joins TRBV19 to TRBJ2-2; 10 bases are shared with TRBD2. Germline V lookup: CDR1 LNHDA, CDR2 SQIVND (reference sequence). The CDR3 covers 18 residues. The CDR3 nucleotides are TGTGCCAGTAGTATAGATCTGGCTAGCGGGGGACCCACCGGGGAGCTGCTTTTT. Its protein is CASSIDLASGGPTGELLF.